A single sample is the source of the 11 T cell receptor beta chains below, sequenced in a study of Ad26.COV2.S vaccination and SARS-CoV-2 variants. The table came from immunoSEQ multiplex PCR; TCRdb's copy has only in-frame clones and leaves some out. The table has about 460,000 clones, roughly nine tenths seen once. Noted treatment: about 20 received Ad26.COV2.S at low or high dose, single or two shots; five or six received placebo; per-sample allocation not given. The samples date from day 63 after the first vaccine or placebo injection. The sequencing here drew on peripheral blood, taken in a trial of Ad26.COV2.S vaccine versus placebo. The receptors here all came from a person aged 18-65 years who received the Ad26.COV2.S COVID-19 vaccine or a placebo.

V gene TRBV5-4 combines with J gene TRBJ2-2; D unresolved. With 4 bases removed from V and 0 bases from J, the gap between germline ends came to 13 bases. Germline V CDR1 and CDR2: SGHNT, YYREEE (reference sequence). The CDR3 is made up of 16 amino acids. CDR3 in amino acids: CASSPSATTNTGELFF. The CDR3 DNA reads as TGTGCCAGCAGCCCGTCGGCTACCACGAACACCGGGGAGCTGTTTTTT.

CDR3 amino acids: CASSPRDHTGELFF. Written as DNA, the CDR3 is TGTGCCAGCAGCCCCCGGGATCACACCGGGGAGCTGTTTTTT. The genes are TRBV3-1 (or the pseudogene TRBV3-2) and TRBJ2-2, with a possible D match to TRBD2 (5 bases). V lost 4 bases and J lost 3, with 9 bases in between. Germline V gene lookup returns CDR1 LGHDT and CDR2 YNNKEL (reference sequence). The CDR3 consists of 14 residues.

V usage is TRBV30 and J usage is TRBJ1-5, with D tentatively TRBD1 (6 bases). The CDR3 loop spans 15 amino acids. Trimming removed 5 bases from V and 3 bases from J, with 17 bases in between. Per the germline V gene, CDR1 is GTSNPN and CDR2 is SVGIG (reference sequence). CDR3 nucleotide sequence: TGTGCCTGGGGGGTAGGGGGGGCCAACAATCAGCCCCAGCATTTT. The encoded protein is CAWGVGGANNQPQHF.

CDR3 amino acids: CASSLGGFSSYNEQFF. The CDR3 coding sequence is TGTGCCAGCAGCTTGGGAGGCTTCAGCTCCTACAATGAGCAGTTCTTC. The rearrangement joins TRBV5-5 to TRBJ2-1; D gene unclear. The CDR3 extends over 16 amino acids. Germline V gives CDR1 SGHKS, CDR2 YYEKEE (reference sequence). Between the trimmed V and J ends, which lost 0 bases and 0 bases, there was a span of 10 bases.

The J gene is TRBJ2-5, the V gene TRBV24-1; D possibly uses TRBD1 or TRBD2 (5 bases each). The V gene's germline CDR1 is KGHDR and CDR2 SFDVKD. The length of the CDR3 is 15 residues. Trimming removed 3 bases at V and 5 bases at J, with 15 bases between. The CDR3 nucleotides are TGTGCCACCAGTGATCCGCCGGGCAGGGAGGAGACCCAGTACTTC. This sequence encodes CATSDPPGREETQYF.

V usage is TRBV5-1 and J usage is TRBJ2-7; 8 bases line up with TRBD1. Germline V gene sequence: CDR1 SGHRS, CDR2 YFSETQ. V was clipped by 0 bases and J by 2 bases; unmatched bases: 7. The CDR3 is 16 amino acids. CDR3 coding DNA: TGCGCCAGCAGCTTGGCCGCGACAGGGGACCCCTACGAGCAGTACTTC. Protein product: CASSLAATGDPYEQYF.

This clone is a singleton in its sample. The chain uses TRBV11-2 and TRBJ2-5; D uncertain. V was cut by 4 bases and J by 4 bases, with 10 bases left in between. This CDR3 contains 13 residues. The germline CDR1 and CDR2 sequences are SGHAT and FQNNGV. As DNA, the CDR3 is TGTGCCAGCAGCTCTGGGTGGGGAGAGACCCAGTACTTC. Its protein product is CASSSGWGETQYF.

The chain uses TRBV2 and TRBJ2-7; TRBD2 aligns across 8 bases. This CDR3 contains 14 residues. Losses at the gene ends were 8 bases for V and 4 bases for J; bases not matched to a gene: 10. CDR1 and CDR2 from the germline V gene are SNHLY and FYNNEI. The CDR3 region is CASRQAGGPYEQYF. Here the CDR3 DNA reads TGTGCCAGCCGGCAGGCGGGGGGCCCTTACGAGCAGTACTTC.

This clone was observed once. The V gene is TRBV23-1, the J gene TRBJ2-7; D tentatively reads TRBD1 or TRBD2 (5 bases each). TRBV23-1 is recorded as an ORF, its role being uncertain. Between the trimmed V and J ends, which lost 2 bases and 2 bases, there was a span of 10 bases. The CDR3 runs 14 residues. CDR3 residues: CASSQVGTTYEQYF. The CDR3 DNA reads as TGCGCCAGCAGTCAAGTGGGGACGACCTACGAGCAGTACTTC.

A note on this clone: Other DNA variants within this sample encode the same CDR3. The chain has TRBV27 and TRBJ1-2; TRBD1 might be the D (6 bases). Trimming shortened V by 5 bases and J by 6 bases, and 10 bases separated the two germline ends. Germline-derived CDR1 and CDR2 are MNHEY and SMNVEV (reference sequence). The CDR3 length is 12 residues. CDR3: CASSRRGDGYTF. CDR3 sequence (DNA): TGTGCCAGCAGTCGCAGGGGTGATGGCTACACCTTC.

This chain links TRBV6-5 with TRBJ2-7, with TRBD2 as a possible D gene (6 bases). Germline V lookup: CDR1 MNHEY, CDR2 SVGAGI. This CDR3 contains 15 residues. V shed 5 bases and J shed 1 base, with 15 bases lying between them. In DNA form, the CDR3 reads TGTGCCAGCAGTCCGGGGGATTTGGGTTCCTACGAGCAGTACTTC. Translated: CASSPGDLGSYEQYF.